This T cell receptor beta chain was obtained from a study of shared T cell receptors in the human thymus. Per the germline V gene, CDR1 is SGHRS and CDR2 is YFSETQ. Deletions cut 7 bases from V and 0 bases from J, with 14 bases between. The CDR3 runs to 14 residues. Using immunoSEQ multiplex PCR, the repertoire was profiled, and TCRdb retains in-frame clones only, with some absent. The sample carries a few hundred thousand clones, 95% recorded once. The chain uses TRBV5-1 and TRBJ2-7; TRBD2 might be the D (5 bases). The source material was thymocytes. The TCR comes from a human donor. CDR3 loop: CASGLEESSYEQYF. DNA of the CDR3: TGCGCCAGCGGTCTGGAGGAGAGCTCCTACGAGCAGTACTTC.